This T cell receptor beta chain is drawn from a study of cytomegalovirus exposure and HLA in healthy donors. Overall study context: A data release that came early held tens of millions of unique TCRs from HLA-typed donors. Study-wide findings and caveats: Versus the 666-donor mean, an Asian-associated ancestry cluster reportedly showed fewer N-insertions in a later analysis. A likely sequencing artifact accounted for one observed cluster of highly shared sequence variants.

Points on this clone: Its antigen is still unknown.

The primer mix had 60 Vbeta and 13 Jbeta primers. Clones were sequenced by immunoSEQ multiplex PCR, and TCRdb holds only the in-frame ones, with some missing. Altogether under 95,000 clones are present, about 8% being singletons, with the ten largest covering about 2.3%. Trimming took 6 bases from V and 6 from J; bases not matched to a gene: 10. The CDR3 spans 15 residues. The germline V gene encodes CDR1 SQVTM and CDR2 ANQGSEA. The chain links TRBV29-1 to TRBJ2-1; 11 bases line up with TRBD2. The sequencing input was PBMCs. This clonotype was obtained from a man aged 45 to 65 in good health and CMV-seronegative. The CDR3 DNA reads TGCAGCGTAGCGTCCGGGACTAGCGGATTCAATGAGCAGTTCTTC. Translated: CSVASGTSGFNEQFF.